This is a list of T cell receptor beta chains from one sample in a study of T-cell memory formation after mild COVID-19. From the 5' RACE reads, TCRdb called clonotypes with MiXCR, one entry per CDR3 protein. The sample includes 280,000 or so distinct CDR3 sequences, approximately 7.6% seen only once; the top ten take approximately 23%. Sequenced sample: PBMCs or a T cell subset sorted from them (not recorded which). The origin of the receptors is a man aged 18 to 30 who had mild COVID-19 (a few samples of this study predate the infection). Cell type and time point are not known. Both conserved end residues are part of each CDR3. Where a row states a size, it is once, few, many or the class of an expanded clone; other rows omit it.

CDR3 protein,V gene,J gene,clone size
CASSAPGQIQETQYF,TRBV28,TRBJ2-5,few
CASSDMGRTTGELFF,TRBV11-2,TRBJ2-2,few
CSAGPAGGSDTQYF,TRBV20-1,TRBJ2-3,.
CASSLAIYRPSNTGELFF,TRBV5-1,TRBJ2-2,.
CASRELATETQYF,TRBV10-2,TRBJ2-5,.
CASSEIRGEQFF,TRBV2,TRBJ2-1,.
CASSSLAGGVNEAFF,TRBV11-2,TRBJ1-1,.
CASSARGGAYEQYF,TRBV10-3,TRBJ2-7,few
CSAYSGGEGYTF,TRBV20-1,TRBJ1-2,many
CASSPRGGFVYEQFF,TRBV5-1,TRBJ2-1,few
CASSQDWNEQYF,TRBV7-9,TRBJ2-7,many
CASSYPGLGGVNEQFF,TRBV2,TRBJ2-1,many
CASSRANNSPLHF,TRBV14,TRBJ1-6,.
CASSYLGGGYEQYF,TRBV6-5,TRBJ2-7,.
CSATRTLNTEAFF,TRBV20-1,TRBJ1-1,few
CASSLYRDPGYTF,TRBV7-9,TRBJ1-2,.
CSAAKSQAETQYF,TRBV20-1,TRBJ2-5,many
CASSLVLAGANEQFF,TRBV5-1,TRBJ2-1,few
CASSYFMGEQFF,TRBV6-5,TRBJ2-1,many
CARRGQEETQYF,TRBV21-1,TRBJ2-5,many
CASSPGQRYTGELFF,TRBV12-3/TRBV12-4,TRBJ2-2,.
CASSLLRDQPQHF,TRBV7-2,TRBJ1-5,many
CASSFGGADSPLHF,TRBV27,TRBJ1-6,.